A single T cell receptor (beta chain) is shown here with its context. Antigen: not known. The sample belongs to a study of CXCR3-negative and CXCR3-positive naive CD8 T cells. Study outcomes and limitations: Relative to CXCR3-negative naive cells, CXCR3-positive naive cells had more hydrophobic TRB CDR3s. Comparison of naive CXCR3-negative and CXCR3-positive cells revealed similar TRBV-TRBJ usage, while memory cells differed. Memory CD8+ cells showed much lower diversity, while both naive subsets were comparably high.

Naive CD8+ T cells were CD45RO-CCR7+CD27+CD95-. UMI-labeled 5' RACE yielded the TRB cDNA libraries. TCRdb reprocessed the 5' RACE reads and keeps a single row for each CDR3 protein, giving no DNA. In all, the sample yields tens of thousands of distinct CDR3 sequences. This CDR3 has 13 residues. CDR1 is MDHEN, CDR2 SYDVKM, per germline. The chain recombines TRBV28 with TRBJ1-6; lacking DNA, the TRBD1 call made by TCRdb goes unchecked. Sequencing used naive CXCR3- CD8+ T cells from blood. Subset given: CD45RO-CCR7+CD27+CD95- naive CD8+ T cells lacking CXCR3 (TNR3-). This TCR was recovered from a human donor in good health. Some clones in this sample may be carry-over from other donors' samples. CDR3 in amino acids: CASSSTGDSPLHF.